The rows below give T cell receptor beta chains drawn from one sample of a study of a mutant IDH1 vaccine in newly diagnosed glioma. Using immunoSEQ multiplex PCR, the repertoire was profiled, and TCRdb retains in-frame clones only, with some absent. The repertoire holds tens of thousands of clones, 93% seen once, with roughly 1.3% in the top ten. Sequencing used PBMCs, obtained from a glioma patient treated with radiotherapy, temozolomide or both. The receptors shown here come from a man aged 40-55 years with glioma. Each CDR3 is given with its conserved first and last residue. A D gene is named only where the DNA matches it firmly. Some rows mark clone size as missing; the rest say once, few, many or name a class of expanded clone.

DNA	CDR3	J	length	V	size	D
TGTGCCAGCAGCCCCGGGACATACTATGGCTACACCTTC	CASSPGTYYGYTF	TRBJ1-2	13	TRBV7-9	NA	NA
TGTGCCAGCTCACCTCCAAGGGTGAGGACCGGGGAGCTGTTTTTT	CASSPPRVRTGELFF	TRBJ2-2	15	TRBV18	NA	NA
TGTGCCAGCAGCGTACAGGGGGCCAACACCGGGGAGCTGTTTTTT	CASSVQGANTGELFF	TRBJ2-2	15	TRBV9	NA	TRBD1
TGTGCCAGCATTCCGACAGGGATCACCGGGGAGCTGTTTTTT	CASIPTGITGELFF	TRBJ2-2	14	TRBV6-1	NA	TRBD1
TGTGCCAGCAGCGTAGGGGAGGGCGAGCAGTACTTC	CASSVGEGEQYF	TRBJ2-7	12	TRBV9	NA	TRBD2
TGTGCCAGCAGCCCCCGGGACAGTGAAGCTTTCTTT	CASSPRDSEAFF	TRBJ1-1	12	TRBV13	few	TRBD1
TGTGCCAGCAGACAGGGACAGGTGAACACTGAAGCTTTCTTT	CASRQGQVNTEAFF	TRBJ1-1	14	TRBV5-4	NA	TRBD1
TGCGCCAGCAGCCCCCTAACTAGATCAGGAGCCAATGAGCAGTTCTTC	CASSPLTRSGANEQFF	TRBJ2-1	16	TRBV5-1	NA	NA
TGTGCCAGCAGTGGCCTGGACATCCCAGGAAACACCATATATTTT	CASSGLDIPGNTIYF	TRBJ1-3	15	TRBV2	once	NA
TGCGCCAGCAGCCAAGAGCACACAGGGGTAGGGGAGCTGTTTTTT	CASSQEHTGVGELFF	TRBJ2-2	15	TRBV4-3	NA	TRBD1
TGTGCCAGCAGTTCAGGACAGGGCTATGGCTACACCTTC	CASSSGQGYGYTF	TRBJ1-2	13	TRBV28	NA	TRBD1
TGTGCCAGCAGTCTTGCGGACGGGCGTGGCTACACCTTC	CASSLADGRGYTF	TRBJ1-2	13	TRBV27	NA	NA
TGTGCCAGCAGTGACTCGACTAGCGGGGACACCGGGGAGCTGTTTTTT	CASSDSTSGDTGELFF	TRBJ2-2	16	TRBV6-4	few	TRBD2
TGTGCCAGCAGTTATAACACCCCAGGTGAAGCTTTCTTT	CASSYNTPGEAFF	TRBJ1-1	13	TRBV6-6	NA	NA
TGTGCCAGCAGCCAGGGAGGTCGGGGACAAGAGACCCAGTACTTC	CASSQGGRGQETQYF	TRBJ2-5	15	TRBV7-6	NA	NA
TGTGCCAGCTCACAAATAGGAGGGGCCTCCGGAGGGTACAATGAGCAGTTCTTC	CASSQIGGASGGYNEQFF	TRBJ2-1	18	TRBV7-3	NA	NA
TGTGCCAGTAGTATAGGATCGGGGATATTGAACACTGAAGCTTTCTTT	CASSIGSGILNTEAFF	TRBJ1-1	16	TRBV19	NA	NA
TGTGCCAGTAGTAATTTTGCGGCTGAAGCTTTCTTT	CASSNFAAEAFF	TRBJ1-1	12	TRBV19	NA	NA
TGTGCCAGCGGAGGCTACGAGCAGTACTTC	CASGGYEQYF	TRBJ2-7	10	TRBV6-6	NA	NA
TGTGCCAGCGACCCCGGGCAGGGTTGGTCCGAGCAGTACTTC	CASDPGQGWSEQYF	TRBJ2-7	14	TRBV6-1	once	NA
TGTGCCAGCAGCCTCGGACTTGGACAGGGGTACTACGAGCAGTACTTC	CASSLGLGQGYYEQYF	TRBJ2-7	16	TRBV9	NA	TRBD1
TGTGCCACCAGCCGACCGGTTTTTCGAGGACGCATGTTCTTT	CATSRPVFRGRMFF	TRBJ1-1	14	TRBV15	NA	NA
TGTGCCAGCTCCACTAACTCTGGGGCCAACGTCCTGACTTTC	CASSTNSGANVLTF	TRBJ2-6	14	TRBV18	NA	NA
TGTGCCTGGAGTGAGACAGGGGCTTATCAGCCCCAGCATTTT	CAWSETGAYQPQHF	TRBJ1-5	14	TRBV30	few	TRBD1
TGTGCCAGTACCCCGGTGGGGGTTTCCTCTGGAAACACCATATATTTT	CASTPVGVSSGNTIYF	TRBJ1-3	16	TRBV19	NA	NA
TGTGCCAGCAGCCAGAGCGGGGACCTAACCTACGAGCAGTACTTC	CASSQSGDLTYEQYF	TRBJ2-7	15	TRBV14	NA	TRBD2
TGTGCCAGCAGCCAAGACAGCACAGATACGCAGTATTTT	CASSQDSTDTQYF	TRBJ2-3	13	TRBV4-2	NA	NA
TGTGCCAGCTCACCGCCAGGGGCAGATACGCAGTATTTT	CASSPPGADTQYF	TRBJ2-3	13	TRBV18	once	NA
TGTGCCAGCAGCTGGATGGGATCGACGGTGGAGACCCAGTACTTC	CASSWMGSTVETQYF	TRBJ2-5	15	TRBV13	NA	NA
TGTGCCAGCAGCCCCTCGGGGTACACCGGGGAGCTGTTTTTT	CASSPSGYTGELFF	TRBJ2-2	14	TRBV7-9	once	NA
TGTGCCATCAGTGAGTCAGCGGGCAATGAAGAGACCCAGTACTTC	CAISESAGNEETQYF	TRBJ2-5	15	TRBV10-3	NA	NA
TGTGCCAGCAGCGTAAGGGATAGCACAGATACGCAGTATTTT	CASSVRDSTDTQYF	TRBJ2-3	14	TRBV9	NA	NA
TGTGCCAGCACGCGGTTTTCCAATGAGCAGTTCTTC	CASTRFSNEQFF	TRBJ2-1	12	TRBV2	NA	NA
TGTGCCAGCAGCTTGCAAGCGGGGCCTTACAATGAGCAGTTCTTC	CASSLQAGPYNEQFF	TRBJ2-1	15	TRBV7-2	NA	TRBD2
TGTGCCAGCAGTACGGGGGGCATGAACACTGAAGCTTTCTTT	CASSTGGMNTEAFF	TRBJ1-1	14	TRBV5-4	NA	NA
TGTGCCAGCAGCCTAGCGGGAGCGACAGATACGCAGTATTTT	CASSLAGATDTQYF	TRBJ2-3	14	TRBV6-6	NA	TRBD2
TGTGCCAGCAATCAAGGTGTGGAGACCCAGTACTTC	CASNQGVETQYF	TRBJ2-5	12	TRBV6-1	NA	NA
TGTGCCAGCAGACGATTGGGCACTGAAGCTTTCTTT	CASRRLGTEAFF	TRBJ1-1	12	TRBV6-5	NA	NA
TGTGCCACCAGCAGAGGGAAACAGGGGTCTTTCTACGAGCAGTACTTC	CATSRGKQGSFYEQYF	TRBJ2-7	16	TRBV15	NA	TRBD1
TGTGCCAGCAGCGCTGACCTTGGTCAGCAGTTCTTC	CASSADLGQQFF	TRBJ2-1	12	TRBV7-6	NA	NA
TGTGCCAGCAGAACCCCCTTAAATAACTATGGCTACACCTTC	CASRTPLNNYGYTF	TRBJ1-2	14	TRBV5-4	NA	NA
TGTGCCAGCAGCCCCGGGACGACTGGCACAGATACGCAGTATTTT	CASSPGTTGTDTQYF	TRBJ2-3	15	TRBV25-1	NA	NA
TGCGCCAGCAGCTTGGTGCCCTACGAGCAGTACTTC	CASSLVPYEQYF	TRBJ2-7	12	TRBV5-1	NA	NA
TGTGCCAGCAGCAAAGGGGACCGTTTAATTGGACAGGGCGGGGAGACCCAGTACTTC	CASSKGDRLIGQGGETQYF	TRBJ2-5	19	TRBV21-1	NA	NA
TGTGCCAGCAGTACCGACACCGGTGAGCAGTTCTTC	CASSTDTGEQFF	TRBJ2-1	12	TRBV2	NA	NA
TGTGCCAGCAGCTTAGTCAGTAGCAATCAGCCCCAGCATTTT	CASSLVSSNQPQHF	TRBJ1-5	14	TRBV7-2	NA	NA
TGTGCCAGCAGCCGGACTAGCGGGAGCACAGATACGCAGTATTTT	CASSRTSGSTDTQYF	TRBJ2-3	15	TRBV7-3	NA	TRBD2
TGTGCCAGCAGCTTATCGTTGAACACTGAAGCTTTCTTT	CASSLSLNTEAFF	TRBJ1-1	13	TRBV7-2	NA	NA
TGTGCCACCAGCAGGAGGACAGGAAGCGGGGACACTGAAGCTTTCTTT	CATSRRTGSGDTEAFF	TRBJ1-1	16	TRBV15	NA	TRBD1
TGTGCCAGCAGTCCACGAGCTAGCGGGGCCTACGAGCAGTACTTC	CASSPRASGAYEQYF	TRBJ2-7	15	TRBV6-1	NA	TRBD2
TGCGCCAGCAGCTCGCGAAACAGGGAAGCTAACTATGGCTACACCTTC	CASSSRNREANYGYTF	TRBJ1-2	16	TRBV5-1	NA	NA